Following are 25 T cell receptor beta chains from one sample sequenced in a study of blood T cell repertoires in COVID-19. The method was immunoSEQ multiplex PCR; TCRdb's version includes in-frame clones alone and lacks a portion of them. This table holds under 450,000 clones, more than 65% found once. Specimen: peripheral blood. The receptors were sampled from a human donor with acute or convalescent COVID-19. The donor label of this sample is uncertain.

This chain joins TRBV2 and TRBJ2-7; 12 bases line up with TRBD2. The CDR3 runs 14 residues. The germline gives CDR1 SNHLY, CDR2 FYNNEI. Trimming at V came to 5 bases and at J to 3 bases, leaving 2 bases not matched to a gene. CDR3 amino acids: CASSRTSGNYEQYF. The CDR3 DNA follows: TGTGCCAGCAGTAGGACTAGCGGGAACTACGAGCAGTACTTC.

The chain combines TRBV28 with TRBJ2-3, with TRBD2 identical over 12 bases. Trimming took 6 bases from V and 4 from J; bases not matched to a gene: 8. The CDR3 totals 16 residues. CDR1 is MDHEN and CDR2 is SYDVKM in the germline V gene. The CDR3 protein is CASSPSGGAWADTQYF. The CDR3 coding sequence is TGTGCCAGCAGCCCTAGCGGGGGGGCTTGGGCAGATACGCAGTATTTT. Drawing the rest from reference TRBV28 and TRBJ2-3, the complete variable domain is DVKVTQSSRYLVKRTGEKVFLECVQDMDHENMFWYRQDPGLGLRLIYFSYDVKMKEKGDIPEGYSVSREKKERFSLILESASTNQTSMYLCASSPSGGAWADTQYFGPGTRLTVL.

The CDR3 DNA follows: TGTGCCAGCAGCTTCACCCACCAACGACAGGGTGGTGGCTACACCTTC. Amino acid sequence: CASSFTHQRQGGGYTF. The chain carries TRBV7-2 and TRBJ1-2; 7 bases match TRBD1. The length of the CDR3 is 16 residues. Per the germline V gene, CDR1 is SGHTA and CDR2 is FQGNSA. The V segment lost 3 bases and the J segment 7 bases; nucleotides outside the gene matches: 14.

The rearrangement links TRBV3-1 (or the pseudogene TRBV3-2) to TRBJ2-2; 8 bases are shared with TRBD2. V gave up 4 bases and J gave up 0 bases; unmatched junction bases: 13. There are 19 residues in the CDR3. Per germline, CDR1 LGHDT and CDR2 YNNKEL (reference sequence). The DNA for the CDR3 is TGTGCCAGCAGCCGCCTCAGCGGGGGCCTAACCTCGAACACCGGGGAGCTGTTTTTT. Translation: CASSRLSGGLTSNTGELFF.

The chain is built from TRBV27 and TRBJ2-1, with D perhaps TRBD1 (5 bases). This CDR3 region has 14 residues. The V end lost 5 bases, the J end lost 4 bases, and 12 bases lay between the germline ends. Looked up from germline, CDR1 is MNHEY and CDR2 is SMNVEV (reference sequence). CDR3 protein: CASSNGRQYNEQFF. CDR3 coding DNA: TGTGCCAGCAGTAACGGCCGACAGTACAATGAGCAGTTCTTC.

The chain couples TRBV30 to TRBJ1-1, with D possibly TRBD1 on 5 matching bases. V shed 4 bases and J shed 5 bases, with 14 bases lying between them. The CDR3 spans 13 residues. Germline V CDR1 and CDR2: GTSNPN, SVGIG (reference sequence). CDR3 nucleotides: TGTGCCTGGAAGGAAGGGGCCTGGACTGAAGCTTTCTTT. Protein sequence: CAWKEGAWTEAFF.

This clone was picked up a small number of times. The chain has TRBV7-9 and TRBJ1-2; 7 bases match TRBD1. The germline V gene has CDR1 SEHNR and CDR2 FQNEAQ (reference sequence). Trimming took 1 base from V and 0 from J; bases not matched to a gene: 2. This CDR3 comprises 15 residues. This CDR3 reads CASSLEGAANYGYTF. CDR3 bases: TGTGCCAGCAGCTTAGAGGGGGCAGCTAACTATGGCTACACCTTC.

The CDR3 DNA reads TGTGCCAGCAGCCAAGCGGTTTCGAGCGTCTATGGCTACACCTTC. This gives the protein CASSQAVSSVYGYTF. The V call is TRBV4-2, the J call TRBJ1-2; D uncertain. The CDR3 covers 15 residues. Germline lookup yields CDR1 LGHNA and CDR2 YNFKEQ. Between the trimmed V and J ends, which lost 1 base and 4 bases, there was a span of 13 bases.

The gene calls are TRBV6-5 and TRBJ1-5; TRBD1 matches at 8 bases. The CDR3 consists of 13 residues. J gave up 4 bases and V 6 bases, and 2 bases lay outside the gene matches. Per the germline V gene, CDR1 is MNHEY and CDR2 is SVGAGI. CDR3 DNA sequence: TGTGCCAGCAGGGGACAGGCGAATCAGCCCCAGCATTTT. Its translation is CASRGQANQPQHF.

This chain uses TRBV3-1 (or the pseudogene TRBV3-2) with TRBJ2-7, with 13 bases identical to TRBD2. Germline values: CDR1 LGHDT, CDR2 YNNKEL (reference sequence). The length of the CDR3 is 17 residues. V lost 1 base, J lost 3 bases, and 6 bases stayed unmatched. The CDR3 region is CASSQAELAGGSYEQYF. The CDR3 DNA follows: TGTGCCAGCAGCCAAGCTGAACTAGCGGGGGGGAGCTACGAGCAGTACTTC.

This clone has more than one count but fewer than ten. V is TRBV19 and J is TRBJ2-1; 14 nucleotides line up with TRBD2. Germline CDR1 LNHDA, CDR2 SQIVND (reference sequence). CDR3 length equals 17 residues. V lost 6 bases, J lost 7 bases, and 11 bases stayed unmatched. CDR3 DNA: TGTGCCAGTAGAACATTTCGGACTAGCGGGGGGAGGAATGAGCAGTTCTTC. Translating gives CASRTFRTSGGRNEQFF.

The CDR3 spells CASSYRRGGTDTQYF. The CDR3 DNA sequence: TGTGCCAGCAGTTACAGGCGGGGGGGCACAGATACGCAGTATTTT. This chain uses TRBV6-5 with TRBJ2-3, with 8 bases fitting TRBD2. Germline values: CDR1 MNHEY, CDR2 SVGAGI. CDR3 size: 15 residues. V gave up 2 bases and J gave up 1 base; unmatched junction bases: 2.

The V gene is TRBV19, the J gene TRBJ1-5; perhaps TRBD1 as D (6 bases). With 6 bases removed from V and 5 bases from J, the gap between germline ends came to 17 bases. The CDR3 is 15 residues long. Germline-derived CDR1 and CDR2 are LNHDA and SQIVND (reference sequence). The CDR3 region is CASRSEDRPYQPQHF. As DNA, the CDR3 is TGTGCCAGTAGATCCGAAGACAGGCCTTATCAGCCCCAGCATTTT.

V and J are TRBV7-9 and TRBJ2-2; weak D call: TRBD1 (6 bases). There are 15 residues in the CDR3. Germline V lookup: CDR1 SEHNR, CDR2 FQNEAQ (reference sequence). V lost 6 bases, J lost 5 bases, and 16 bases lay in between. This CDR3 is CASRMAAGVTGELFF. CDR3 coding DNA: TGTGCCAGCAGAATGGCGGCAGGGGTGACCGGGGAGCTGTTTTTT.

The rearrangement uses TRBV30 and TRBJ2-7; 7 nucleotides match TRBD2. The junction had 4 bases not matched to a gene; V was cut back by 0 bases and J by 2 bases. CDR1 is GTSNPN, CDR2 SVGIG, per germline (reference sequence). The CDR3 extends over 14 amino acids. This CDR3 is CAWSVYAGAYEQYF. As DNA, the CDR3 is TGTGCCTGGAGTGTATATGCGGGAGCCTACGAGCAGTACTTC.

The J gene is TRBJ1-6, the V gene TRBV28; 7 nucleotides match TRBD1. The CDR3 contains 16 residues. The V segment lost 6 bases and the J segment 3 bases; nucleotides outside the gene matches: 8. CDR1 MDHEN and CDR2 SYDVKM come from the germline V gene. The CDR3 reads CASRNRGPNYNSPLHF. The CDR3, as DNA: TGTGCCAGCAGGAACAGGGGACCAAACTATAATTCACCCCTCCACTTT.

The rearrangement joins TRBV7-6 to TRBJ1-2, with no clear D. The germline V and J ends were trimmed by 5 bases and 3 bases, with 16 bases remaining between them. Per germline, CDR1 SGHVS and CDR2 FNYEAQ. CDR3 length equals 15 residues. The CDR3 region is CASSQSPTLDYGYTF. In DNA, the CDR3 is TGTGCCAGCAGCCAGTCACCTACGCTAGACTATGGCTACACCTTC.

This chain joins TRBV7-9 and TRBJ2-7; D is possibly TRBD2 (6 bases). The CDR3 length is 13 residues. With 1 base removed from V and 13 bases from J, the gap between germline ends came to 17 bases. CDR1 SEHNR and CDR2 FQNEAQ come from the germline V gene (reference sequence). CDR3 coding DNA: TGTGCCAGCAGCTTAGGCGGGGATTACGAGCGATACTTC. Translating gives CASSLGGDYERYF.

The rearrangement links TRBV6-6 to TRBJ1-6; a possible D gene is TRBD1 (6 bases). Trimming cost V 4 bases and J 5 bases, with 15 bases left between them. CDR3 length equals 16 residues. Germline V CDR1 and CDR2: MNHNY, SVGAGI (reference sequence). As DNA, the CDR3 is TGTGCCAGCAGTTCCCCCGGGGGGCCGAATAATTCACCCCTCCACTTT. This encodes CASSSPGGPNNSPLHF.

This clone showed up many times. The V gene is TRBV6-1, the J gene TRBJ2-7; the D gene is possibly TRBD2 (7 bases). Germline CDR1 is MNHNS and CDR2 is SASEGT. The CDR3 consists of 15 residues. CDR3: CASSEPAGATPYLVV. As DNA, the CDR3 is TGTGCCAGCAGTGAACCTGCGGGGGCGACTCCCTACTTAGTCGTC.

V and J are TRBV7-9 and TRBJ1-2; 11 bases align to TRBD1. The CDR3 runs 16 residues. Trimming at V came to 2 bases and at J to 7 bases, leaving 9 bases not matched to a gene. CDR1 is SEHNR and CDR2 is FQNEAQ in the germline V gene (reference sequence). The CDR3 sequence: CASSLIGTGGIGGYTF. DNA of the CDR3: TGTGCCAGCAGCTTAATTGGGACAGGGGGGATCGGTGGCTACACCTTC.

This clone has a single count. This chain links TRBV5-4 with TRBJ1-2; 10 positions agree with TRBD1. In germline, CDR1 is SGHNT, CDR2 YYREEE (reference sequence). The V segment lost 5 bases and the J segment 8 bases; nucleotides outside the gene matches: 12. CDR3 length: 15 amino acids. In nucleotides, the CDR3 is TGTGCCAGCAGTGTACCGGGACAGGGGTGGGAGGGCTACACCTTC. This sequence encodes CASSVPGQGWEGYTF.

The gene calls are TRBV28 and TRBJ1-2; a weak D match, TRBD1 (6 bases). The V gene lost 7 bases and the J gene lost 2 bases, with 11 bases spanning the gap. Germline V gene lookup returns CDR1 MDHEN and CDR2 SYDVKM. The CDR3 is 13 amino acids. The CDR3 DNA reads TGTGCCAGCACACAGGGTTGGAACTATGGCTACACCTTC. This gives the protein CASTQGWNYGYTF.

This clone turned up a few times. V usage is TRBV6-5 and J usage is TRBJ1-5; 7 bases agree with TRBD1. The V gene end was trimmed by 0 bases and the J gene end by 2 bases; junction bases not matched to a gene: 1. Germline loops: CDR1 MNHEY, CDR2 SVGAGI. CDR3 length equals 15 residues. The DNA of the CDR3 is TGTGCCAGCAGTTACTCGGGGACAGGCAATCAGCCCCAGCATTTT. Protein: CASSYSGTGNQPQHF.

This chain joins TRBV15 and TRBJ1-2; no reliable D call. CDR3 size: 15 residues. The germline V gene encodes CDR1 LNHNV and CDR2 YYDKDF (reference sequence). With 0 bases removed from V and 2 bases from J, the gap between germline ends came to 10 bases. This CDR3 is CATSREGGLNYGYTF. CDR3 in DNA: TGTGCCACCAGCAGAGAAGGAGGACTGAACTATGGCTACACCTTC.